This TCR beta chain was sequenced during a study of blood T cells in healthy people across ages. Alongside a J-beta primer mix, a sample-barcoded 5' primer served in a second PCR lasting about 7 to 12 cycles. TCRdb independently ran MiXCR on the 5' RACE reads; one entry per CDR3 protein. The profile covers some 760,000 distinct CDR3 sequences, with roughly 25% appearing a single time and approximately 3.7% taken by the ten largest. This clonotype occurred many times. This CDR3 contains 13 residues. Germline V gene data show CDR1 as SGHRS and CDR2 as YFSETQ. V lost 9 bases, J lost 4 bases, and 8 bases stayed unmatched. The same sample was also studied in work on T cells of mothers and their children.

The chain joins TRBV5-1 to TRBJ2-5, with TRBD2 matching over 8 bases. Sequencing was performed on blood. The sequence was collected from a boy between 10 and 17 years old in good health. CDR3 residues: CATRSGGGETQYF. The DNA of the CDR3 is TGCGCCACCCGAAGCGGGGGCGGAGAGACCCAGTACTTC. Filled out from reference TRBV5-1 and TRBJ2-5, the complete variable domain reads KAGVTQTPRYLIKTRGQQVTLSCSPISGHRSVSWYQQTPGQGLQFLFEYFSETQRNKGNFPGRFSGRQFSNSRSEMNVSTLELGDSALYLCATRSGGGETQYFGPGTRLLVL.